Described below is a single TCR beta chain sequence and its context. No antigen is known for it. No quality values exist for individual bases; no much larger clone is one base distant. Library prep was done by the immunoSEQ multiplex PCR assay. RNA was extracted from all samples and reverse transcribed into cDNA, which served as template for TCR sequencing. First-strand cDNA was synthesized using SuperScript III with a 2:1 mix of oligo-dT and random hexamers. A synthetic immune receptor repertoire was used to measure amplification bias, and any remaining bias was corrected computationally. The authors' analysis ran thus. Raw reads were preprocessed to remove errors, and CDR3 was defined by IMGT conventions from the conserved cysteine to phenylalanine. Clonality was computed by normalizing Shannon entropy by log2 of the number of productive unique TCRs and subtracting the result from 1. Scalp TCRbeta sequences were cross-referenced with sorted blood CD4 and CD8 repertoires so that the CD4 or CD8 identity of scalp clones could be inferred. The clones in this table, taken by TCRdb from immuneACCESS, are in-frame only. Not every clone is retained; where verified, under half of the shortfall comes from an unresolved V gene, and the cause of the rest is unknown. From that table come the V and J calls and clone size; the DNA was used to work out D and trimming. In all, the sample holds 100,000 to 120,000 clones, and under 60% of those were seen once. 20% to 30% of the sample is held by the ten biggest clonotypes.

Peripheral blood and lesional scalp punch biopsies were obtained from patients with alopecia areata. PBMCs were isolated by density centrifugation and stained for CD3, CD4 and CD8, and CD4+ and CD8+ T cells were sorted on a FACSAria. Alopecia areata patients who were not treated were recruited through a multicenter biomarker study. In roughly 5 patients from the biomarker study, the blood CD8+ T cells went through an additional sort into NKG2D-low and NKG2D-high fractions. V and J are trimmed by 5 bases and 4 bases, and the gene matches miss 7 bases of the junction. From a lookup of the germline V gene (reference sequence), CDR1 and CDR2 are MNHEY and SMNVEV. The cysteine opens and the phenylalanine closes a CDR3 of 14 amino acids. CDR3 DNA is the only sequence kept; it has 42 bases, read in frame from the first base. This record comes from a study of CD8+ T cells in alopecia areata listed by TCRdb under 2018. Regarding the study in general: The study used high-throughput TCRbeta sequencing to examine T cell clonal expansion in alopecia areata, in both the C3H/HeJ mouse model and human patients. Scalp tissue and sorted CD4+ and CD8+ peripheral blood T cells from patchy and totalis/universalis alopecia areata patients and from healthy controls were covered by human TCRbeta sequencing. Scalp clonality was compared across normal scalp (n=4), patchy alopecia areata scalp (n=8), and alopecia totalis/universalis scalp (n=8). RNA came from the PAXgene miRNA kit for fixed scalp, the miRNeasy kit for PBMCs, and the RNeasy kit for mouse skin. Amplification of TCRbeta CDR3 regions was done by immunoSEQ multiplex PCR using 35 Vbeta forward primers and 13 Jbeta reverse primers. The paper's findings and limits, for the study overall: Scalp TCR repertoire analysis is complicated because resident alphabeta T cells in normal human skin are also sequenced, whereas mouse skin is dominated by gammadelta T cells. Compared with mice, TCR sequences shared between patients were less clear, possibly partly because of HLA diversity across the patient population. Lesional scalp, especially in alopecia totalis/universalis, showed higher clonality and more expanded CD8+ clones than normal scalp, suggesting antigenic drive.

The chain is encoded by TRBV27 joined to TRBJ2-7, and 8 bases in between align with TRBD1. The sequence derives from a human donor with alopecia areata. Sequenced input: NKG2D-low CD8+ T cells sorted from blood. The cell subset or site label here, explained by the study, means: sorted CD8+ NKG2D-low blood T cells. The DNA reads as follows: TGTGCCAGCAGTGTCACCGGGACAGGTTACGAGCAGTACTTC. It encodes CASSVTGTGYEQYF.